These T cell receptor beta chains were read from a single sample in a study of blood T cell repertoires in COVID-19. The repertoire was sequenced with immunoSEQ multiplex PCR; TCRdb's copy has only in-frame clones and lacks some. The data hold 90,000 or so clones, with over 80% observed a single time. The sequencing sample was made of peripheral blood. The origin of the receptors is a human donor in a cohort sampled during active COVID-19. Both conserved end residues are part of each CDR3. A D gene is named only where the DNA matches it firmly. Expanded clones get a size class; other rows say once, few or many, or leave the size out.

V: TRBV6-6
D: TRBD1
size: .
J: TRBJ1-1
DNA: TGTGCCAGTGGGGAACAGGGGGGCACTGAAGCTTTCTTT
CDR3: CASGEQGGTEAFF

V: TRBV27
D: .
size: .
J: TRBJ2-2
DNA: TGTGCCAGCAGCCGTACACTAAACACCGGGGAGCTGTTTTTT
CDR3: CASSRTLNTGELFF

V: TRBV2
D: .
size: .
J: TRBJ2-3
DNA: TGTGCCAGCACCCAGGGAAGCACAGATACGCAGTATTTT
CDR3: CASTQGSTDTQYF

V: TRBV12-3/TRBV12-4
D: TRBD1
size: .
J: TRBJ2-7
DNA: TGTGCCAGCAGTTTATCCAGGGGGTACGAGCAGTACTTC
CDR3: CASSLSRGYEQYF

V: TRBV28
D: .
size: .
J: TRBJ2-5
DNA: TGTGCCAGCAGTTTACCCCCCGGGAATCAAGAGACCCAGTACTTC
CDR3: CASSLPPGNQETQYF

V: TRBV19
D: TRBD1
size: .
J: TRBJ1-1
DNA: TGTGCCAGTAGTTCGTGGACAGGGAACATGAACACTGAAGCTTTCTTT
CDR3: CASSSWTGNMNTEAFF

V: TRBV7-3
D: TRBD1
size: .
J: TRBJ2-3
DNA: TGTGCCAGCAGCCCGACAGGGGAAACGACAGATACGCAGTATTTT
CDR3: CASSPTGETTDTQYF

V: TRBV28
D: TRBD1
size: .
J: TRBJ2-3
DNA: TGTGCCAGCGGGACAGGGAACACAGATACGCAGTATTTT
CDR3: CASGTGNTDTQYF

V: TRBV29-1
D: .
size: once
J: TRBJ2-5
DNA: TGCAGCGGACGGGACACTCAAGAGACCCAGTACTTC
CDR3: CSGRDTQETQYF

V: TRBV7-9
D: .
size: .
J: TRBJ1-1
DNA: TGTGCCAGCAGCCAACTCGGAGGCACTGAAGCTTTCTTT
CDR3: CASSQLGGTEAFF

V: TRBV28
D: .
size: .
J: TRBJ2-3
DNA: TGTGCCAGCAGTTTATACGCTCTGCTAGCGGATACGCAGTATTTT
CDR3: CASSLYALLADTQYF

V: TRBV2
D: TRBD2
size: .
J: TRBJ2-5
DNA: TGTGCCAGCAGTGATCTCGCGGGGGGAGTAGGAGAGACCCAGTACTTC
CDR3: CASSDLAGGVGETQYF

V: TRBV27
D: TRBD1
size: .
J: TRBJ1-5
DNA: TGTGCCAGCAGCTACACCGGGACAGACGATCAGCCCCAGCATTTT
CDR3: CASSYTGTDDQPQHF

V: TRBV6-4
D: TRBD2
size: .
J: TRBJ2-2
DNA: TGTGCCAGCTCCGGGACTAGCACCGGGGAGCTGTTTTTT
CDR3: CASSGTSTGELFF

V: TRBV6-4
D: .
size: .
J: TRBJ2-5
DNA: TGTGCCAGCAGTGAAAGTGAGGGTAACTCGGGGCAAGAGACCCAGTACTTC
CDR3: CASSESEGNSGQETQYF